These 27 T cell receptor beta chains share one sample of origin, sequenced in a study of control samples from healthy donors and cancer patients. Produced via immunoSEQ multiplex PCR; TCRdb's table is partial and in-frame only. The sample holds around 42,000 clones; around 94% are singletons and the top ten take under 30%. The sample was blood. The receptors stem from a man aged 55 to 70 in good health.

CDR3 residues: CASSRGQANSYEQYF. The CDR3 region has the DNA TGTGCCAGCTCAAGAGGACAGGCCAACTCCTACGAGCAGTACTTC. The chain carries TRBV18 and TRBJ2-7; 7 bases agree with TRBD1. The CDR3 is 15 residues long. CDR1 KGHSH and CDR2 LQKENI come from the germline V gene. V lost 5 bases, J lost 0 bases, and 7 bases stayed unmatched.

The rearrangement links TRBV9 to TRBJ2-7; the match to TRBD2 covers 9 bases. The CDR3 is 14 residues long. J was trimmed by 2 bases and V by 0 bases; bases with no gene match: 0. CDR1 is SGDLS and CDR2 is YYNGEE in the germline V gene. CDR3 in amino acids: CASSVVAGAYEQYF. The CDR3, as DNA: TGTGCCAGCAGCGTAGTAGCGGGGGCCTACGAGCAGTACTTC.

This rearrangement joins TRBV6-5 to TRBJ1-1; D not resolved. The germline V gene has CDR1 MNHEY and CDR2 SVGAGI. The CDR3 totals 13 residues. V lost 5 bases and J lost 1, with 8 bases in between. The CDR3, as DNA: TGTGCCAGCAGTACCCATGGGAACACTGAAGCTTTCTTT. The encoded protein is CASSTHGNTEAFF.

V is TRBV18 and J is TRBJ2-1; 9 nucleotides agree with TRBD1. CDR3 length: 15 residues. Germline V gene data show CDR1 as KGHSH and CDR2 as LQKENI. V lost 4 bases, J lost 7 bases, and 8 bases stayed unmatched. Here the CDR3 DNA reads TGTGCCAGCTCACGCGGACAGGGGAAGTTAAATGAGCAGTTCTTC. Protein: CASSRGQGKLNEQFF.

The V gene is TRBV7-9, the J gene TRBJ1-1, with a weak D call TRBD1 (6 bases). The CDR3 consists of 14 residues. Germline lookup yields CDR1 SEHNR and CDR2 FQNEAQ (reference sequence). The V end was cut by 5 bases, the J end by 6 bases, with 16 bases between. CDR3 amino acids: CASSPDRREAEAFF. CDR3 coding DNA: TGTGCCAGCAGCCCAGACAGGCGGGAGGCTGAAGCTTTCTTT.

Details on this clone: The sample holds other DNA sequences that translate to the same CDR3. CDR3 loop: CASSPGTSDGYTF. CDR3 in DNA: TGTGCCAGCTCACCAGGGACATCGGATGGCTACACCTTC. The rearrangement uses TRBV18 and TRBJ1-2, with D possibly matching TRBD1 (6 bases). The length of the CDR3 is 13 residues. With 2 bases removed from V and 6 bases from J, the gap between germline ends came to 10 bases. Germline assignment: CDR1 KGHSH and CDR2 LQKENI.

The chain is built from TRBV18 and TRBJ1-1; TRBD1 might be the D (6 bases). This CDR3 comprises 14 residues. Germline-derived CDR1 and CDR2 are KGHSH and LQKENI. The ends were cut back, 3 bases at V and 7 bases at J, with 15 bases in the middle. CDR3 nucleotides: TGTGCCAGCTCACCCGGGACAACCATGGATGAAGCTTTCTTT. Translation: CASSPGTTMDEAFF.

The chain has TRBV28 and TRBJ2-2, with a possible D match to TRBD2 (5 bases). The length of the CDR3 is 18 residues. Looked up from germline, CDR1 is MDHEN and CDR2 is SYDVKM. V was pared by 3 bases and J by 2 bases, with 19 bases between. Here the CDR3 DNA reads TGTGCCAGCAGTTTCTGGGATTTTTCGCGGGTAAACACCGGGGAGCTGTTTTTT. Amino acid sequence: CASSFWDFSRVNTGELFF.

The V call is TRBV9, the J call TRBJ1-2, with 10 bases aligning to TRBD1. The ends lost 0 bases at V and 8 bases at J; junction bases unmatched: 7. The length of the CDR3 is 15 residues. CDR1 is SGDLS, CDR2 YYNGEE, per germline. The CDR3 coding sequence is TGTGCCAGCAGCGTAGGGGACAGGGGTAGGACAGGCTACACCTTC. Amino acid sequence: CASSVGDRGRTGYTF.

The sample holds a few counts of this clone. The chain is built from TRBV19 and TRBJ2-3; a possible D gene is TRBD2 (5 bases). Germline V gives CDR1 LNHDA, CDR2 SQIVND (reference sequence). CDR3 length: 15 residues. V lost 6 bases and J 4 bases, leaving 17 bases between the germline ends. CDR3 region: CASRNQVRGPDTQYF. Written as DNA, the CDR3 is TGTGCCAGTAGAAACCAGGTGAGAGGGCCAGATACGCAGTATTTT.

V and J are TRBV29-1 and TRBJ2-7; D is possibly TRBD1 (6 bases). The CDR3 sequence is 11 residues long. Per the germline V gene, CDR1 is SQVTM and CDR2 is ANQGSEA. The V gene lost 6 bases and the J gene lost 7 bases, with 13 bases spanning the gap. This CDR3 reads CSVRTDVEQYF. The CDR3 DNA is TGCAGCGTCAGGACAGACGTGGAGCAGTACTTC.

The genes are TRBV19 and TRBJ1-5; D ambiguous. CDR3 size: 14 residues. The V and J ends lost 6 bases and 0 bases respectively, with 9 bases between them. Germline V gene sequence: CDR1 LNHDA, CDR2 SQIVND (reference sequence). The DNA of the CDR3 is TGTGCCAGTAGCGGGAGTTATAGCAATCAGCCCCAGCATTTT. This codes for CASSGSYSNQPQHF.

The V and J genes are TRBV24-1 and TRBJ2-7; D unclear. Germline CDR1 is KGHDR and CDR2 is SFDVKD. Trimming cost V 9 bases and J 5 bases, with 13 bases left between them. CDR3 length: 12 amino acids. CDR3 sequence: CATRKKGHEQYF. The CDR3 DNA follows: TGTGCCACCCGCAAAAAAGGCCACGAGCAGTACTTC.

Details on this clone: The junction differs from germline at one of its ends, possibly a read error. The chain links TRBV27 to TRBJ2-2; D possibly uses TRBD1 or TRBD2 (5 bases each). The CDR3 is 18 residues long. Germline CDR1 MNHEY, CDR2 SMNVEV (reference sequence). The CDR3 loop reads CASSFSRCSGTEHRGAVF. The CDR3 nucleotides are TGTGCCAGCAGTTTTAGTCGTTGTTCCGGGACGGAACACCGGGGAGCTGTTTTT.

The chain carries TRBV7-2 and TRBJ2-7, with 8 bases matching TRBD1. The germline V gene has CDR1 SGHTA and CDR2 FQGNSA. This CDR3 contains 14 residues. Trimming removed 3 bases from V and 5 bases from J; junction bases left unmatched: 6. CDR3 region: CASSFGQGADEQYF. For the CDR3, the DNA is TGTGCCAGCAGCTTCGGGCAGGGGGCCGACGAGCAGTACTTC.

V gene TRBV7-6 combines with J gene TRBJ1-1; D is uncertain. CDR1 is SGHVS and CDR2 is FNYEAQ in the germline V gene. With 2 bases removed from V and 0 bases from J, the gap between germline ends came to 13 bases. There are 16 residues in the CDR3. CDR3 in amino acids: CASSLKAGPLNTEAFF. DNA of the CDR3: TGTGCCAGCAGCTTAAAGGCAGGACCCTTGAACACTGAAGCTTTCTTT.

The CDR3 sequence is CASSDVGFTDTQYF. The CDR3 nucleotides read TGTGCCAGCAGTGATGTCGGCTTTACCGATACGCAGTATTTT. This rearrangement joins TRBV2 to TRBJ2-3; unclear D gene. Trimming removed 3 bases at V and 6 bases at J, with 13 bases between. The germline V gene encodes CDR1 SNHLY and CDR2 FYNNEI. This CDR3 region has 14 residues. The whole variable domain, filled in from reference TRBV2 and TRBJ2-3, reads EPEVTQTPSHQVTQMGQEVILRCVPISNHLYFYWYRQILGQKVEFLVSFYNNEISEKSEIFDDQFSVERPDGSNFTLKIRSTKLEDSAMYFCASSDVGFTDTQYFGPGTRLTVL.

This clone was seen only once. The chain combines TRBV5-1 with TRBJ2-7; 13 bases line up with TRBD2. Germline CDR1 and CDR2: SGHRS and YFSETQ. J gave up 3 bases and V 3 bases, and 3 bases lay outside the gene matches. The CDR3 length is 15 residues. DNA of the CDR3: TGCGCCAGCAGCTCGGGACTAGCGGGATACTACGAGCAGTACTTC. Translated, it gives CASSSGLAGYYEQYF. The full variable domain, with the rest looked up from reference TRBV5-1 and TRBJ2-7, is KAGVTQTPRYLIKTRGQQVTLSCSPISGHRSVSWYQQTPGQGLQFLFEYFSETQRNKGNFPGRFSGRQFSNSRSEMNVSTLELGDSALYLCASSSGLAGYYEQYFGPGTRLTVT.

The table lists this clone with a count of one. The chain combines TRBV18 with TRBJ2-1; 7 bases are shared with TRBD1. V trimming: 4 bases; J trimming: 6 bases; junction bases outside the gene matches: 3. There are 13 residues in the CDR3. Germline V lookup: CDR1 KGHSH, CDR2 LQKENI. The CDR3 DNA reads TGTGCCAGCTCACAAGACAGGGCCAATGAGCAGTTCTTC. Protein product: CASSQDRANEQFF.

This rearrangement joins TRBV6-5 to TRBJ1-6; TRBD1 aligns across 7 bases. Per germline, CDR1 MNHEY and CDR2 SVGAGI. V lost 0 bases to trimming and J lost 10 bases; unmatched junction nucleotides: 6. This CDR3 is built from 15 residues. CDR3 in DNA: TGTGCCAGCAGTTACTCGGTTCAGGGGGACTCACCCCTCCACTTT. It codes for CASSYSVQGDSPLHF.

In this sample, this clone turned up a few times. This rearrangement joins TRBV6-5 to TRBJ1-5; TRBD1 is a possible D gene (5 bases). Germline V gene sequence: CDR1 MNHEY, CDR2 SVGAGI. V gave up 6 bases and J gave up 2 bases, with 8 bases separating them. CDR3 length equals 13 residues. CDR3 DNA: TGTGCCAGCAGCGTACAGGGCAATCAGCCCCAGCATTTT. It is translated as CASSVQGNQPQHF.

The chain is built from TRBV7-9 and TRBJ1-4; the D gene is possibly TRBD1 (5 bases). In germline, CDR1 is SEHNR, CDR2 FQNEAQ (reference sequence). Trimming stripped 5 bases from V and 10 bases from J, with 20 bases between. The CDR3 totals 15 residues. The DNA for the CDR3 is TGTGCCAGCAGCGATATCCGGGACGGATTCGGAAAACTGTTTTTT. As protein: CASSDIRDGFGKLFF.

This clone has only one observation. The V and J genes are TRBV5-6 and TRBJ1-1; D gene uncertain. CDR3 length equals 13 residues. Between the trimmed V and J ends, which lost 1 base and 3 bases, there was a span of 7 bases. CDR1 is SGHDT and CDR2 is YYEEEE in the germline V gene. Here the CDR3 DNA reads TGTGCCAGCAGCTTGATGGGTGACACTGAAGCTTTCTTT. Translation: CASSLMGDTEAFF.

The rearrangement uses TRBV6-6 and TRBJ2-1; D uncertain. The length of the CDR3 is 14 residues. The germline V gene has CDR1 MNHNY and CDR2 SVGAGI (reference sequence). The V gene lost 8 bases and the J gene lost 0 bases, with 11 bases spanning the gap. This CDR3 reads CASPKGCSYNEQFF. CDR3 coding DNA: TGTGCCAGCCCTAAAGGCTGCTCCTACAATGAGCAGTTCTTC.

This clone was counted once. CDR3 sequence: CASSPKEGDYGYTF. CDR3 in DNA: TGTGCCAGCTCACCAAAGGAGGGAGATTATGGCTACACCTTC. This chain joins TRBV18 and TRBJ1-2; D unclear. Germline CDR1 is KGHSH and CDR2 is LQKENI. The V and J ends lost 2 bases and 5 bases respectively, with 12 bases between them. The CDR3 covers 14 residues.

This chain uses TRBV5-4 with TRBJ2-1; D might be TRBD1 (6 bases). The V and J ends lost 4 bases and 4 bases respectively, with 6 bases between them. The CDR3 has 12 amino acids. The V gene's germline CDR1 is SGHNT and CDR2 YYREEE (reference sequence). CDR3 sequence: CASSTGYNEQFF. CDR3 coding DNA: TGTGCCAGCAGCACAGGGTACAATGAGCAGTTCTTC.

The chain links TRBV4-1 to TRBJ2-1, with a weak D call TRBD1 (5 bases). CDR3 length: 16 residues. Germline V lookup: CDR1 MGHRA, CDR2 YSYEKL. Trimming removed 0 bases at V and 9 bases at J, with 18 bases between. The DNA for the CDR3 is TGCGCCAGCAGCCAAGATAAGTCAGGGATGGGTTTTGAGCAGTTCTTC. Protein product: CASSQDKSGMGFEQFF.